Given below is one T cell receptor (beta chain) in context. The data stem from a study of blood T cell repertoires in COVID-19. Study background: Acute-phase and convalescent COVID-19 samples originated in the United States, Italy and Spain. PBMCs, B-cell-depleted T cells, or T cells provided the cDNA or gDNA that made up the material.

The CDR3 covers 15 residues. The V gene's germline CDR1 is LGHDT and CDR2 YNNKEL (reference sequence). V lost 4 bases and J lost 0, with 11 bases in between. How the authors handled the data: Estimates of nucleated cell counts were drawn from the amplification of reference gene primers. Generated by immunoSEQ multiplex PCR, the TCRdb table keeps only in-frame clones and is missing some. For V, J and clone size, that table is used; D and trimming come from the DNA. The profile shows some 120,000 clones, about 80% of them singletons. This receptor was taken from a woman between 50 and 59 years old with acute or convalescent COVID-19. Sequencing input: peripheral blood. The rearrangement uses TRBV3-1 (or the pseudogene TRBV3-2) and TRBJ2-3, with D hard to call. CDR3 sequence: CASSPFGPSTDTQYF. As DNA, the CDR3 is TGTGCCAGCAGCCCCTTTGGGCCTAGCACAGATACGCAGTATTTT.